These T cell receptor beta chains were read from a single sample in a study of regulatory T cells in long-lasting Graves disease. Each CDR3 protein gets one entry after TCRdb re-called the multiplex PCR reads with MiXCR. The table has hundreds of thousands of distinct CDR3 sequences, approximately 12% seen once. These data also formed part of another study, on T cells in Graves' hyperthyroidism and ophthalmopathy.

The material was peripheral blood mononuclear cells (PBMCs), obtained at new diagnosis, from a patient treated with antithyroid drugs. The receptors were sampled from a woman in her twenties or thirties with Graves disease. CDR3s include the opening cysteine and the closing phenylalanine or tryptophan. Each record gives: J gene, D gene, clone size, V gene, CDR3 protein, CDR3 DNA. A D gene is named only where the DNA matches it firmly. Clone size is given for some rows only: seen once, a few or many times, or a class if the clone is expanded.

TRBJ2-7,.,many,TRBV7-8,CASSLAPMANEQYF,TGTGCCAGCAGCTTAGCCCCCATGGCCAACGAGCAGTACTTC
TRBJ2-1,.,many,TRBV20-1,CSASGITGISEQFF,TGCAGTGCTAGTGGAATTACAGGGATCTCTGAGCAGTTCTTC
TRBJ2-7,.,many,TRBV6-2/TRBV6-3,CASSAPEGSYEQYF,TGTGCCAGCAGTGCCCCGGAGGGGTCCTACGAGCAGTACTTC
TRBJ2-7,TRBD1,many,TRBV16,CASTPTGQGAYEQYF,TGTGCCAGCACCCCAACGGGACAGGGCGCCTACGAGCAGTACTTC
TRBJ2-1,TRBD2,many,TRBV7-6,CASSSVAGGPVNEQFF,TGTGCCAGCAGCTCCGTAGCGGGAGGGCCGGTGAATGAGCAGTTCTTC
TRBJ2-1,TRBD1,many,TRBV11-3,CASSLPGQGNNEQFF,TGTGCCAGCAGCTTACCGGGACAGGGAAACAATGAGCAGTTCTTC
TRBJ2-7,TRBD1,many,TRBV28,CASSLSGGPAYEQYF,TGTGCCAGCAGTTTATCAGGGGGCCCTGCCTACGAGCAGTACTTC
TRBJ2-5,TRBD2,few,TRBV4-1,CASSQRLAGGSSQETQYF,TGCGCCAGCAGCCAAAGACTAGCGGGAGGTAGCTCCCAAGAGACCCAGTACTTC
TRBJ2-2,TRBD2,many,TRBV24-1,CATSDVLGAGQPGGGDTGELFF,TGTGCCACCAGTGACGTCCTCGGAGCGGGGCAACCGGGTGGTGGGGACACCGGGGAGCTGTTTTTT
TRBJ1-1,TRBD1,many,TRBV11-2,CASSPNNRGVTVLTFF,TGTGCCAGCAGCCCAAACAACAGGGGGGTGACAGTTCTTACCTTCTTT
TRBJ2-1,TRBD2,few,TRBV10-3,CAISSGTSKLNEQFF,TGTGCCATCAGTTCCGGGACTAGCAAACTTAATGAGCAGTTCTTC
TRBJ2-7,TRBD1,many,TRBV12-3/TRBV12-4,CASRGTGGVYEQYF,TGTGCCAGCAGGGGGACAGGGGGCGTCTACGAGCAGTACTTC
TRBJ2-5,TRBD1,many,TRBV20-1,CSAPGQVMKTQYF,TGCAGTGCCCCGGGACAGGTTATGAAGACCCAGTACTTC
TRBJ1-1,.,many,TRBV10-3,CAISPGGSTEAFF,TGTGCCATTTCTCCGGGGGGTTCCACTGAAGCTTTCTTT
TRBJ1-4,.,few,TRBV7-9,CASSPSAEKLFF,TGTGCCAGCAGCCCCAGCGCTGAAAAGCTGTTTTTT
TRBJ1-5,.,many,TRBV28,CASRQPYSNQPQHF,TGTGCCAGCAGACAGCCGTATAGCAATCAGCCCCAGCATTTT
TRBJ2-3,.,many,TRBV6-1,CASKKRATDTQYF,TGTGCCAGCAAAAAGCGGGCCACAGATACGCAGTATTTT
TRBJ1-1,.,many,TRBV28,CASGGALNTEAFF,TGTGCCAGTGGAGGGGCCCTGAACACTGAAGCTTTCTTT
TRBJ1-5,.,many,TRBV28,CASSQLGTLWNQPQHF,TGTGCCAGCAGCCAGCTCGGGACACTGTGGAATCAGCCCCAGCATTTT
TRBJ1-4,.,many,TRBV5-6,CASSLHKDRFKGEKLFF,TGTGCCAGCAGCCTACACAAGGACAGATTTAAGGGTGAAAAACTGTTTTTT
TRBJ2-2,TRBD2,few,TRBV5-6,CASSTGTSGGFGELFF,TGTGCCAGCAGCACCGGGACTAGCGGCGGGTTCGGGGAGCTGTTTTTT
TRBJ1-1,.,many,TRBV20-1,CSARPRTLQWAEAFF,TGCAGTGCTAGACCGCGGACCCTCCAATGGGCTGAAGCTTTCTTT
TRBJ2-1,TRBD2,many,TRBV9,CASSVGGGWNEQFF,TGTGCCAGCAGCGTAGGGGGAGGGTGGAATGAGCAGTTCTTC
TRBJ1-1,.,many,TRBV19,CASRAGRENTEAFF,TGTGCCAGTAGAGCGGGACGGGAGAACACTGAAGCTTTCTTT
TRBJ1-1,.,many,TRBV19,CASTEVALGTEAFF,TGTGCCAGTACCGAGGTGGCACTGGGAACTGAAGCTTTCTTT
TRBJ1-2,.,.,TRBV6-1,CASSEAVRVPYTF,TGTGCCAGCAGTGAAGCGGTGAGGGTCCCCTACACCTTC
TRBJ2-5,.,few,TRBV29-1,CSVDRGKTQYF,TGCAGCGTTGACAGGGGCAAGACCCAGTACTTC
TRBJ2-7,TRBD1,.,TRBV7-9,CASSLGTGYYEQYF,TGTGCCAGCAGCTTAGGGACAGGGTACTACGAGCAGTACTTC
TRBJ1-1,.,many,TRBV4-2,CASSRHIMNTEAFF,TGTGCCAGCAGCCGACACATCATGAACACTGAAGCTTTCTTT
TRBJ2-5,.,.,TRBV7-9,CASSLDRELWEETQYF,TGTGCCAGCAGCTTAGATCGGGAGCTGTGGGAAGAGACCCAGTACTTC
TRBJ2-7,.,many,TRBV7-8,CASSLITGYEQYF,TGTGCCAGCAGCTTAATAACGGGCTACGAGCAGTACTTC
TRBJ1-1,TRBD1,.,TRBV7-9,CASSEMTGRDTEAFF,TGTGCCAGCAGCGAAATGACAGGGCGTGACACTGAAGCTTTCTTT
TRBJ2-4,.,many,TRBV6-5,CASSYSANPWAKNIQYF,TGTGCCAGCAGTTACTCCGCCAACCCTTGGGCCAAAAACATTCAGTACTTC
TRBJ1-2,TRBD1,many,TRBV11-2,CASSSRPGQETSNYGYTF,TGTGCCAGCAGCTCCCGACCGGGACAGGAGACTTCTAACTATGGCTACACCTTC
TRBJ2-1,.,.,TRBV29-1,CSVERRNYNEQFF,TGCAGCGTTGAAAGAAGAAATTACAATGAGCAGTTCTTC
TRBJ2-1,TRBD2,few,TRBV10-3,CAISGGGRANNEQFF,TGTGCCATCAGTGGTGGCGGGAGGGCGAACAATGAGCAGTTCTTC
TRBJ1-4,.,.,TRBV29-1,CSAATEEGVRYEKLFF,TGCAGCGCAGCAACCGAAGAGGGGGTGAGATATGAAAAACTGTTTTTT
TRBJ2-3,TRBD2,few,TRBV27,CASSSGTSGDNTQYF,TGTGCCAGCAGTTCCGGGACTAGCGGAGACAATACGCAGTATTTT
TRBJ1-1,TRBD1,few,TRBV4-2,CASSEEGAGTEAFF,TGTGCCAGCAGCGAGGAGGGGGCTGGTACTGAAGCTTTCTTT
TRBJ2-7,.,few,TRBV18,CASSPGTVSYEQYF,TGTGCCAGCTCACCAGGGACGGTCTCCTACGAGCAGTACTTC
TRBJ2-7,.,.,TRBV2,CASSEESKQYF,TGTGCCAGCAGTGAAGAGTCTAAGCAGTACTTC
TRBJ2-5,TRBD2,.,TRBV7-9,CASSLALAGGKETQYF,TGTGCCAGCAGCTTAGCGCTCGCGGGAGGGAAAGAGACCCAGTACTTC
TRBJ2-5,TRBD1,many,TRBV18,CASSPGTEQETQYF,TGTGCCAGCTCACCCGGGACAGAACAAGAGACCCAGTACTTC
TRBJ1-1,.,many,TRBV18,CASSPPTLNTEAFF,TGTGCCAGCTCACCACCGACTTTGAACACTGAAGCTTTCTTT
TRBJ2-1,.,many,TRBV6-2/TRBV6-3,CASSTRARNEQFF,TGTGCCAGCAGTACCCGGGCCCGAAATGAGCAGTTCTTC
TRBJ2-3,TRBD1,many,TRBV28,CASSLGQDTQYF,TGTGCCAGCAGTTTGGGACAGGATACGCAGTATTTT
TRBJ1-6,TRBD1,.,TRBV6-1,CASTPRQGLDSPLHF,TGTGCCAGCACCCCTAGACAGGGATTGGATTCACCCCTCCACTTT
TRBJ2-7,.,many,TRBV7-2,CASSPRGQFRLYEQYF,TGTGCCAGCAGCCCACGAGGACAGTTCCGCCTCTACGAGCAGTACTTC
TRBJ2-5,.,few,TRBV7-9,CASSLRSLRETQYF,TGTGCCAGCAGCTTACGTTCCCTCAGGGAGACCCAGTACTTC